Below are 6 T cell receptor beta chains sequenced from a single sample in a study of identical twins. TCRdb itself ran the 5' RACE reads through MiXCR, one entry per CDR3 protein. The table shows nearly 650,000 distinct CDR3 sequences, with about 7.6% occurring only once. This same sample was also taken into another study, of yellow fever vaccine responses in identical twins.

Input material: PBMCs. The receptor source for this set is a woman between 18 and 29 years old in good health.

This clonotype showed up just a few times. The V and J genes are TRBV2 and TRBJ2-2; 7 bases line up with TRBD1. The CDR3 has 15 residues. The V gene end was trimmed by 6 bases and the J gene end by 6 bases; junction bases not matched to a gene: 10. Germline-derived CDR1 and CDR2 are SNHLY and FYNNEI. This CDR3 reads CASRYTGVGSGELFF. CDR3 coding DNA: TGTGCCAGCAGATATACAGGGGTAGGATCCGGGGAGCTGTTTTTT.

Many counts were recorded for this clonotype. The chain couples TRBV5-1 to TRBJ2-3, with TRBD2 as a possible D gene (6 bases). Germline values: CDR1 SGHRS, CDR2 YFSETQ. Trimming cost V 0 bases and J 2 bases, with 16 bases left between them. This CDR3 contains 17 residues. The CDR3 here is CASSLASAGRYTDTQYF. The CDR3 coding sequence is TGCGCCAGCAGCTTGGCCTCGGCGGGGAGGTACACAGATACGCAGTATTTT.

This clonotype was seen only a few times. This chain connects TRBV6-1 to TRBJ2-1, with D uncertain. Looked up from germline, CDR1 is MNHNS and CDR2 is SASEGT. This CDR3 spans 16 amino acids. Between the trimmed V and J ends, which lost 7 bases and 8 bases, there was a span of 24 bases. CDR3 DNA: TGTGCCAGCATACTACAGCACAGTGGGGTCTGGGATGAGCAGTTCTTC. Translation gives CASILQHSGVWDEQFF.

The chain links TRBV5-5 to TRBJ2-5; D is possibly TRBD2 (6 bases). CDR1 and CDR2 from the germline V gene are SGHKS and YYEKEE (reference sequence). The CDR3 runs to 16 residues. Deletions cut 7 bases from V and 5 bases from J, with 24 bases between. CDR3 sequence: CASGRLSRVGRETQYF. CDR3 coding DNA: TGTGCCAGCGGCCGGTTGAGTCGGGTGGGGAGGGAGACCCAGTACTTC.

At least ten counts were recorded for this clonotype. The J gene is TRBJ2-1, the V gene TRBV2, with 16 bases that match TRBD2. The trim removed 7 bases at V and 9 bases at J, leaving 6 bases unmatched. Germline values: CDR1 SNHLY, CDR2 FYNNEI. The CDR3 has 15 amino acids. The DNA of the CDR3 is TGTGCCAGCACAGGGACTAGCGGGGGGGGCCGTGAGCAGTTCTTC. Translating gives CASTGTSGGGREQFF.

This rearrangement joins TRBV29-1 to TRBJ2-3, with 11 positions matching TRBD2. The ends lost 4 bases at V and 0 bases at J; junction bases unmatched: 6. The CDR3 consists of 16 residues. Germline CDR1 is SQVTM and CDR2 is ANQGSEA. The CDR3 bases are TGCAGCGTTGCTTTCCTAGCGGGAGGTAGCACAGATACGCAGTATTTT. Translated: CSVAFLAGGSTDTQYF.